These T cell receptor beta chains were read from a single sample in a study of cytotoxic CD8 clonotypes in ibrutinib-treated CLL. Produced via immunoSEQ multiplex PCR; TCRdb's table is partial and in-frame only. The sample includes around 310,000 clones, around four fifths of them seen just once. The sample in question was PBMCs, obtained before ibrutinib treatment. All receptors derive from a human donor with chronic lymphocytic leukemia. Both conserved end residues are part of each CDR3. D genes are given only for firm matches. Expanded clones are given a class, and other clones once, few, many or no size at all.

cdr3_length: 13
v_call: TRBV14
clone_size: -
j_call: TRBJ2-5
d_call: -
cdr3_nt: TGTGCCAGCAGCCAAGATCGGGGCTGGACCCAGTACTTC
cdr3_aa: CASSQDRGWTQYF

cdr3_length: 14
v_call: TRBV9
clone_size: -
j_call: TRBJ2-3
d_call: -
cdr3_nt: TGTGCCAGCAGCGTATCAAACTTACCAGATACGCAGTATTTT
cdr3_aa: CASSVSNLPDTQYF

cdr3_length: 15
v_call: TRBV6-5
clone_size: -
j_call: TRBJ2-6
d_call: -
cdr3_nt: TGTGCCAGCAGTTACGGGCGTATTGGGGCCAACGTCCTGACTTTC
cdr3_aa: CASSYGRIGANVLTF

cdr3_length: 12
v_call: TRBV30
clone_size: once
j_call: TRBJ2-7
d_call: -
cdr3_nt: TGTGCCTGGAGTCCAAGCGCGGTCGAGCAGTACTTC
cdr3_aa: CAWSPSAVEQYF

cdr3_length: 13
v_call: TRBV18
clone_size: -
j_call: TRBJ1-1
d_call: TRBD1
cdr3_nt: TGTGCCAGCTCACCCGACAGGGTCACTGAAGCTTTCTTT
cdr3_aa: CASSPDRVTEAFF

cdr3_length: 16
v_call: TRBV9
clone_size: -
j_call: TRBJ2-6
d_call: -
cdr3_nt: TGTGCCAGCAGCGTAGATCAGGGCTCTGGGGCCAACGTCCTGACTTTC
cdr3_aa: CASSVDQGSGANVLTF

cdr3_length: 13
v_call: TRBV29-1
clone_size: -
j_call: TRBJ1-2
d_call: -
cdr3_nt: TGCAGCGTTGACGGAGTTATGGACTATGGCTACACCTTC
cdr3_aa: CSVDGVMDYGYTF

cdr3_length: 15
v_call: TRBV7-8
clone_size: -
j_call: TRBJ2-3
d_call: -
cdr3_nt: TGTGCCAGCAGCTTTTTATGGGGGAGCCCGAATACGCAGTATTTT
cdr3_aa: CASSFLWGSPNTQYF

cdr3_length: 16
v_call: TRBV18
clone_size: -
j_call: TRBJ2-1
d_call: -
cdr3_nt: TGTGCCAGCTCGCTACTAGGATCCCCCTCCTACAATGAGCAGTTCTTC
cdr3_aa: CASSLLGSPSYNEQFF

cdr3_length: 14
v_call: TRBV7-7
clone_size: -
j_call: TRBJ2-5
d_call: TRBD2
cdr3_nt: TGTGCCAGCAGCGGACTAGCGGGAGTTGAGACCCAGTACTTC
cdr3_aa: CASSGLAGVETQYF

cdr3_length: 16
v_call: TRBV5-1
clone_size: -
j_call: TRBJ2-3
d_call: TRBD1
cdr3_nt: TGCGCCAGCGCAAACAGGGGGCTCGGGAACACAGATACGCAGTATTTT
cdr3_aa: CASANRGLGNTDTQYF

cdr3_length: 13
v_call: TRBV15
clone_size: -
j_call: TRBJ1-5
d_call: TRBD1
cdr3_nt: TGTGCCACCAGCGACAGGGTTAATCAGCCCCAGCATTTT
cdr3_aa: CATSDRVNQPQHF

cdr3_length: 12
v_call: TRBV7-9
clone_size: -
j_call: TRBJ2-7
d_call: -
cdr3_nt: TGTGCCAGCAGCCTAGGACACGGGGAGCAGTACTTC
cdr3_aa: CASSLGHGEQYF

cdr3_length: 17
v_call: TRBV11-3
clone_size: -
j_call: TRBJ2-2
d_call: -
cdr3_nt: TGTGCCAGCAGCTGGGGGACGGACCCAATTCCGTCCGGGGAGCTGTTTTTT
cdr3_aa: CASSWGTDPIPSGELFF

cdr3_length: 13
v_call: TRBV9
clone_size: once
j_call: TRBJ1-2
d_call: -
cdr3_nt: TGTGCCAGCAGCGTAGGGACGATCTATGGCTACACCTTC
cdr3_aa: CASSVGTIYGYTF

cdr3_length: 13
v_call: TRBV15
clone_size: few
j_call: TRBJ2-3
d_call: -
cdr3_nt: TGTGCCACCAGCAACGCGGGTCCAGATACGCAGTATTTT
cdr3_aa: CATSNAGPDTQYF

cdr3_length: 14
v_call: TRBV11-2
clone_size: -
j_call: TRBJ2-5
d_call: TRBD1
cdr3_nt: TGTGCCAGCAGCCATCGGACAGGGCGAGAGACCCAGTACTTC
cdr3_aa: CASSHRTGRETQYF

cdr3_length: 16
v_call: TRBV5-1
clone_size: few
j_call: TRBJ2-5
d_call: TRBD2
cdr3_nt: TGCGCCAGCAGTTCTTCCCTAGCGGGAGTAGGGGAGACCCAGTACTTC
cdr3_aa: CASSSSLAGVGETQYF

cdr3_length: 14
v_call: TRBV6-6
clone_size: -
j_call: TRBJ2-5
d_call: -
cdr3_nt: TGTGCCAGCAGTTACTCCGGGGGAAAAGAGACCCAGTACTTC
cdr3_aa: CASSYSGGKETQYF

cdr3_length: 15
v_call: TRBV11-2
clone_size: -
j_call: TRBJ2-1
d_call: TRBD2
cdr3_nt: TGTGCCAGCAGCTTTGTAGCGGGATCCTACAATGAGCAGTTCTTC
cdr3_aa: CASSFVAGSYNEQFF

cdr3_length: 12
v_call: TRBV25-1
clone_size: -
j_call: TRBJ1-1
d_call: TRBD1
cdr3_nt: TGTGCCAGCAGGACAGGGTTGACTGAAGCTTTCTTT
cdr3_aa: CASRTGLTEAFF

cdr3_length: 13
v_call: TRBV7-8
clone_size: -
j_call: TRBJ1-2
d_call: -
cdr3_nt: TGTGCCAGCAGCCCGCGAAAGAGAGAAACCTACACCTTC
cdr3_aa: CASSPRKRETYTF

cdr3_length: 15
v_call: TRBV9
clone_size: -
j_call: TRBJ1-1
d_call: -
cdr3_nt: TGTGCCAGCAGCGTAGAGTTAGCCCCGAACACTGAAGCTTTCTTT
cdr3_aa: CASSVELAPNTEAFF

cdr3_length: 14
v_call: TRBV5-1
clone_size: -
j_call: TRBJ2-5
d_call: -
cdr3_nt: TGCGCCAGCAGCTTGATAAACGCAGAAGAGACCCAGTACTTC
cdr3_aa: CASSLINAEETQYF

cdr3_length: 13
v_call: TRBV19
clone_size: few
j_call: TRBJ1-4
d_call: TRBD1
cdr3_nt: TGTGCCAGTACCGACAGGGTCAATGAAAAACTGTTTTTT
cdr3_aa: CASTDRVNEKLFF

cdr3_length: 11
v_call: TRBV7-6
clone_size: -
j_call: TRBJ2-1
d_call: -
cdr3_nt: TGTGCCAGCAGCTTGGACAATGAGCAGTTCTTC
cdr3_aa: CASSLDNEQFF

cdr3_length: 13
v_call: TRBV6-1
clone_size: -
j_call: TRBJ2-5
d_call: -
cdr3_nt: TGTGCCAGCAGGATTACGGCTCAAGAGACCCAGTACTTC
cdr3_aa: CASRITAQETQYF

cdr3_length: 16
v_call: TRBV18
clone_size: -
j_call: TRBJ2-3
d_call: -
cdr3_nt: TGTGCCAGCTCACCACCGGGGGTAGCTCGCACAGATACGCAGTATTTT
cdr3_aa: CASSPPGVARTDTQYF

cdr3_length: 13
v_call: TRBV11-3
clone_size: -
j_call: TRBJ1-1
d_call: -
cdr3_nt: TGTGCCAGCAGCGAGTATTCGGACACTGAAGCTTTCTTT
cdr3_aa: CASSEYSDTEAFF

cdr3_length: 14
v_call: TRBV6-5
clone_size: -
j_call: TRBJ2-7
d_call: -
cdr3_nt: TGTGCCAGCAGTTACTCCTTGGGTCACTACGAGCAGTACTTC
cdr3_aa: CASSYSLGHYEQYF

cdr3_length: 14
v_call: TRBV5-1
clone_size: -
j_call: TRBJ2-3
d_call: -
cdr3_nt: TGCGCCAGCAGCTTGGCTGTATTCGCAGATACGCAGTATTTT
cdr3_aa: CASSLAVFADTQYF

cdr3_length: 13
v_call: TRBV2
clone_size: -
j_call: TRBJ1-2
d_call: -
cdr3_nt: TGTGCCAGCAGTACAGGCGTTCACTATGGCTACACCTTC
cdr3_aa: CASSTGVHYGYTF

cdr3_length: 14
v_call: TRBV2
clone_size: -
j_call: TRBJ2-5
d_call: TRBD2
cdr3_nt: TGTGCCAGCAAGGGGACTAGATTATTAGAGACCCAGTACTTC
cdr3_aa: CASKGTRLLETQYF

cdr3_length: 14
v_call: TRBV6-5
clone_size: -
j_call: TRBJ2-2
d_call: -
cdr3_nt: TGTGCCAGCAGGGAGATTGGAGGCACCGGGGAGCTGTTTTTT
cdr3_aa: CASREIGGTGELFF

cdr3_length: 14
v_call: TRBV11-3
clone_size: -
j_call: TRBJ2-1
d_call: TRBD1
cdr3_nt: TGTGCCAGCAGCTTAGGAGGACAGGGCGGTGAGCAGTTCTTC
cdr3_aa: CASSLGGQGGEQFF

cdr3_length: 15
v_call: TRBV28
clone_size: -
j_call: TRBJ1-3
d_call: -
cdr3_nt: TGTGCCAGCAGCCCATTGACACGGGCCCCGGACACCATATATTTT
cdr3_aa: CASSPLTRAPDTIYF

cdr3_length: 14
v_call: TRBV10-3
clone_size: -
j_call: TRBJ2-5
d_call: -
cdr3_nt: TGTGCCATCAGTGAGTCCGAGGGTGGAGAGACCCAGTACTTC
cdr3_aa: CAISESEGGETQYF

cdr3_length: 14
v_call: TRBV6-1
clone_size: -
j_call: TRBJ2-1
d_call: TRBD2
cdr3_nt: TGTGCCAGTCGCGGACTAGCGGGAGTCAATGAGCAGTTCTTC
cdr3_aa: CASRGLAGVNEQFF

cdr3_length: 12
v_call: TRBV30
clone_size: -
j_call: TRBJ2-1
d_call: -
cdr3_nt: TGTGCCTGGAGTCCTCGGGAGAGCGAGCAGTTCTTC
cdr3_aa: CAWSPRESEQFF

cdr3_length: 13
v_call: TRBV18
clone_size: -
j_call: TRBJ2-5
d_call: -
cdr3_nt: TGTGCCAGCTCCACGCCAGTCCAAGAGACCCAGTACTTC
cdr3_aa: CASSTPVQETQYF

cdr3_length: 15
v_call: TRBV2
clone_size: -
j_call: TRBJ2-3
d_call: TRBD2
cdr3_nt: TGTGCCAGCAGTCAACTAGCGGGAGGGGGTGATACGCAGTATTTT
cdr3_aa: CASSQLAGGGDTQYF

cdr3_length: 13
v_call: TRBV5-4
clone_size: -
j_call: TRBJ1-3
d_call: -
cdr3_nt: TGTGCCAGCAGCCCTCAGAATGGAAACACCATATATTTT
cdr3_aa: CASSPQNGNTIYF

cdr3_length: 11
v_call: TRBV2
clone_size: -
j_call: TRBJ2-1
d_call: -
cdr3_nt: TGTGCCAGCAGGGGACCAGGGTGGGCGTTCTTC
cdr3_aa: CASRGPGWAFF

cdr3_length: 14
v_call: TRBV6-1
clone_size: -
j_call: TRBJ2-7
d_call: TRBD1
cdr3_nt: TGTGCCAGCAGGAGACAGGGGGAGGCCTACGAGCAGTACTTC
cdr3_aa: CASRRQGEAYEQYF

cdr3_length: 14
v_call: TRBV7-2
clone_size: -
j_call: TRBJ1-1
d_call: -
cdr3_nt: TGTGCCAGCAGCCCTCAGGGTAGGGTGGTTGAAGCTTTCTTT
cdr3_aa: CASSPQGRVVEAFF

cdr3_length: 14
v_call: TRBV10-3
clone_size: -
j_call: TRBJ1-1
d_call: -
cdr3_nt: TGTGCCATCAGCTCCTGGGACACGAACACTGAAGCTTTCTTT
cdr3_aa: CAISSWDTNTEAFF

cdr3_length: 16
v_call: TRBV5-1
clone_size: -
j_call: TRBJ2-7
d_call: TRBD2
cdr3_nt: TGCGCCAGCAGCCCCAGGGGACTAGCGGACTCCTACGAGCAGTACTTC
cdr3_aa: CASSPRGLADSYEQYF

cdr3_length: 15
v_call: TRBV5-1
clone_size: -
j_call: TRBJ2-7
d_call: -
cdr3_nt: TGCGCCAGCAGCGTGACCGGGGGAGCGAACTACGAGCAGTACTTC
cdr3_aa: CASSVTGGANYEQYF

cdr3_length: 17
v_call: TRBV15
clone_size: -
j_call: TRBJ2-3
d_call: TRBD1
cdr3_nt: TGTGCCACCAGCAGAGATCGGGACAGCCCTAGCACAGATACGCAGTATTTT
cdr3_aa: CATSRDRDSPSTDTQYF

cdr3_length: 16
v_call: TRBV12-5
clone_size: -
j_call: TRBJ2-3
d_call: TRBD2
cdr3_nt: TGTGCTAGTGGTTTCCGGACTAGCGGGATGGGAGATACGCAGTATTTT
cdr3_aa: CASGFRTSGMGDTQYF

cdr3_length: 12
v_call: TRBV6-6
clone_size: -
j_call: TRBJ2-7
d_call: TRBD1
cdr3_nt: TGTGCCAGCAGCCTTACCGGGACAGGGTTGGTCTTC
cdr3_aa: CASSLTGTGLVF

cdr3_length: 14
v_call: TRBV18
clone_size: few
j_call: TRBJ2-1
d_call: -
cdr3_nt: TGTGCCAGCTCACCTTCGGCAGCCTACAATGAGCAGTTCTTC
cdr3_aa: CASSPSAAYNEQFF

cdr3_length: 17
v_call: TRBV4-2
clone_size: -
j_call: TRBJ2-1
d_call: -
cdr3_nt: TGTGCCAGCAGCCAGGAGACTCCGAAAGGGGGCTACAATGAGCAGTTCTTC
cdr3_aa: CASSQETPKGGYNEQFF

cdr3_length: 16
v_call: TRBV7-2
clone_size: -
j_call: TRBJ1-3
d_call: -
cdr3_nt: TGTGCCAGCAGCCCGCCGGACCGGAGCTCTGGAAACACCATATATTTT
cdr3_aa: CASSPPDRSSGNTIYF